One sample yielded the 21 T cell receptor beta chains listed below, sequenced in a study of beta chain features in type 1 diabetes. Whole-study findings and limits: Type 1 diabetes patients showed a moderate but significant shortening of TCRB CDR3s in all four CD4+ subsets.

No cognate antigen is known for these TCRs. Every bit of the isolated RNA underwent reverse transcription, so sequencing read expressed TCRB transcripts. Repertoires were generated with immunoSEQ multiplex PCR, while TCRdb's copy carries only in-frame clones and drops some. The sample comprises under 300,000 clones, roughly a quarter of which are singletons, and around 0.013% rests with the top ten. Specimen: naive CD4+ T cells from blood. These receptors all come from a woman aged 30 to 39 with type 1 diabetes.

The V gene is TRBV14, the J gene TRBJ1-1; D ambiguous. Trimming pared 3 bases from V and 1 base from J, leaving 9 bases between. The CDR3 runs 14 residues. CDR1 SGHDN and CDR2 FVKESK come from the germline V gene. The CDR3 is CASSHLQANTEAFF. CDR3 nucleotides: TGTGCCAGCAGCCATCTGCAAGCGAACACTGAAGCTTTCTTT. The whole variable domain, remainder taken from reference TRBV14 and TRBJ1-1, is EAGVTQFPSHSVIEKGQTVTLRCDPISGHDNLYWYRRVMGKEIKFLLHFVKESKQDESGMPNNRFLAERTGGTYSTLKVQPAELEDSGVYFCASSHLQANTEAFFGQGTRLTVV.

Turning to this clone: An end of the junction differs from the germline gene, which may be a read error. This same CDR3 is encoded by further DNA sequences in the sample. This sequence joins TRBV30 and TRBJ1-5; 9 positions agree with TRBD1. This CDR3 contains 13 residues. CDR1 is GTSNPN, CDR2 SVGIG, per germline (reference sequence). CDR3 in DNA: TGTGCCTGGAGTACAGGGGGCAACCAGCCCCAGCATTTT. This encodes CAWSTGGNQPQHF. The variable domain in full, completed from reference TRBV30 and TRBJ1-5, reads SQTIHQWPATLVQPVGSPLSLECTVEGTSNPNLYWYRQAAGRGLQLLFYSVGIGQISSEVPQNLSASRPQDRQFILSSKKLLLSDSGFYLCAWSTGGNQPQHFGDGTRLSIL.

This clone was counted only a few times. The rearrangement links TRBV5-1 to TRBJ2-5; 8 positions agree with TRBD2. V trimming: 7 bases; J trimming: 5 bases; junction bases outside the gene matches: 7. The CDR3 length is 13 residues. Germline-derived CDR1 and CDR2 are SGHRS and YFSETQ. Here the CDR3 DNA reads TGCGCCAGCGTACGGGAGGGATTCGAGACCCAGTACTTC. Amino acid sequence: CASVREGFETQYF.

A few counts support this clone. V and J are TRBV25-1 and TRBJ1-1; 8 bases agree with TRBD1. Germline CDR1 and CDR2: MGHDK and SYGVNS. With 5 bases clipped from V and 0 bases from J, the junction kept 2 bases outside the gene matches. This CDR3 comprises 14 residues. CDR3 DNA sequence: TGTGCCAGCAGTAGACAGGGGATGAACACTGAAGCTTTCTTT. Translating it yields CASSRQGMNTEAFF.

This chain uses TRBV6-5 with TRBJ2-1; a weak D match, TRBD1 (5 bases). V gave up 6 bases and J gave up 0 bases, with 12 bases separating them. This CDR3 has 15 residues. Germline assignment: CDR1 MNHEY and CDR2 SVGAGI. CDR3 nucleotide sequence: TGTGCCAGCAGAGGGGCCTCGAGCTCCTACAATGAGCAGTTCTTC. Amino acids: CASRGASSSYNEQFF.

This rearrangement joins TRBV28 to TRBJ2-7, with 7 bases matching TRBD2. The germline V gene has CDR1 MDHEN and CDR2 SYDVKM. CDR3 size: 15 residues. Unmatched junction bases numbered 9, after V lost 5 bases and J lost 2 bases. The CDR3 loop is CASSGGTTSTYEQYF. CDR3 DNA: TGTGCCAGCAGTGGGGGGACTACTTCCACCTACGAGCAGTACTTC. The complete variable domain, with remaining parts taken from reference TRBV28 and TRBJ2-7, reads DVKVTQSSRYLVKRTGEKVFLECVQDMDHENMFWYRQDPGLGLRLIYFSYDVKMKEKGDIPEGYSVSREKKERFSLILESASTNQTSMYLCASSGGTTSTYEQYFGPGTRLTVT.

This chain links TRBV9 with TRBJ2-3; tentatively, D is TRBD2 (5 bases). The CDR3 has 15 amino acids. Germline assignment: CDR1 SGDLS and CDR2 YYNGEE. V lost 2 bases and J lost 2, with 12 bases in between. CDR3 region: CASSVGGDNTDTQYF. CDR3 nucleotide sequence: TGTGCCAGCAGCGTTGGAGGAGACAACACAGATACGCAGTATTTT.

This clone was seen only a few times. CDR3 bases: TGTGCCATCAGTGGACGGCTAGCGAGAGGAAACACCGGGGAGCTGTTTTTT. Its protein is CAISGRLARGNTGELFF. The genes are TRBV10-3 and TRBJ2-2, with D perhaps matching TRBD2 (6 bases). The germline CDR1 and CDR2 sequences are ENHRY and SYGVKD. The CDR3 length is 17 residues. The germline V and J ends were trimmed by 4 bases and 2 bases, with 17 bases remaining between them.

In its sample, this clone was seen a few times. The gene calls are TRBV9 and TRBJ2-5; possible D gene TRBD1, 5 bases. This CDR3 comprises 13 residues. Trimming cost V 2 bases and J 2 bases, with 7 bases left between them. Per germline, CDR1 SGDLS and CDR2 YYNGEE. The CDR3 DNA follows: TGTGCCAGCAGCGTGACAGATCAAGAGACCCAGTACTTC. Its protein product is CASSVTDQETQYF.

This clone was seen only a few times. V gene TRBV6-5 combines with J gene TRBJ2-3; D gene uncertain. The CDR3 totals 11 residues. Germline values: CDR1 MNHEY, CDR2 SVGAGI. Trimming cost V 10 bases and J 2 bases, with 7 bases left between them. For the CDR3, the DNA is TGTGCCACAGTCAACACAGATACGCAGTATTTT. Its protein is CATVNTDTQYF.

This clone turned up a few times. This chain joins TRBV5-1 and TRBJ2-3, with D uncertain. This CDR3 is built from 13 residues. CDR1 is SGHRS and CDR2 is YFSETQ in the germline V gene. The germline V and J ends were trimmed by 5 bases and 0 bases, with 7 bases remaining between them. The CDR3 sequence: CASSFASTDTQYF. The CDR3 region has the DNA TGCGCCAGCAGTTTCGCGAGCACAGATACGCAGTATTTT.

This clone has just a few counts. The DNA of the CDR3 is TGTGCCAGCAGCCGGGCTCTAGCGGGTGAGCAGTTCTTC. It specifies CASSRALAGEQFF. The chain employs TRBV11-2 and TRBJ2-1; 8 nucleotides match TRBD2. Germline lookup yields CDR1 SGHAT and CDR2 FQNNGV. The CDR3 runs 13 residues. Trimming took 5 bases from V and 9 from J; bases not matched to a gene: 6.

This clone was seen more than once but under ten times. The chain recombines TRBV5-1 with TRBJ2-5; no definite D call. Trimming shortened V by 1 base and J by 2 bases, and 6 bases separated the two germline ends. Per germline, CDR1 SGHRS and CDR2 YFSETQ. The CDR3 runs 13 residues. The CDR3 is CASSLSVQETQYF. The DNA of the CDR3 is TGCGCCAGCAGCTTGTCGGTACAAGAGACCCAGTACTTC.

V and J are TRBV13 and TRBJ1-1; a possible D gene is TRBD1 (5 bases). V lost 2 bases and J 3 bases, leaving 10 bases between the germline ends. Germline lookup yields CDR1 PRHDT and CDR2 FYEKMQ (reference sequence). CDR3 length: 14 residues. The CDR3 loop is CASSLSQGYTEAFF. DNA of the CDR3: TGTGCCAGCAGCTTATCGCAGGGATACACTGAAGCTTTCTTT.

There are a few counts of this clone. The rearrangement joins TRBV4-2 to TRBJ2-1; TRBD2 agrees at 7 bases. This CDR3 is 17 amino acids long. The germline V gene has CDR1 LGHNA and CDR2 YNFKEQ. Losses at the gene ends were 0 bases for V and 2 bases for J; bases not matched to a gene: 7. The CDR3 sequence is CASSQDLGRSPYNEQFF. The CDR3, as DNA: TGTGCCAGCAGCCAAGATCTCGGGAGGAGTCCCTACAATGAGCAGTTCTTC.

This clone was seen more than once but under ten times. The chain links TRBV5-1 to TRBJ2-5; tentatively, D is TRBD1 (6 bases). The V gene's germline CDR1 is SGHRS and CDR2 YFSETQ. The CDR3 runs 14 residues. Trimming cost V 7 bases and J 0 bases, with 13 bases left between them. The CDR3 region has the DNA TGCGCCAGCTCCCTAGGGGGAGACCAAGAGACCCAGTACTTC. Translating it yields CASSLGGDQETQYF.

A few counts support this clone. The chain combines TRBV6-5 with TRBJ2-1; D gene uncertain. The ends were cut back, 3 bases at V and 6 bases at J, with 15 bases in the middle. The CDR3 consists of 15 residues. CDR1 and CDR2 (germline): MNHEY, SVGAGI. The CDR3: CASSYVTAVGNEQFF. The CDR3 DNA sequence: TGTGCCAGCAGTTATGTGACTGCTGTAGGCAATGAGCAGTTCTTC.

J is TRBJ2-1 and V is TRBV30; D uncertain. Trimming stripped 7 bases from V and 3 bases from J, with 19 bases between. The germline V gene encodes CDR1 GTSNPN and CDR2 SVGIG (reference sequence). The CDR3 length is 15 residues. For the CDR3, the DNA is TGTGCCTTAACTTGGGCACCCGATGACTACAATGAGCAGTTCTTC. Protein sequence: CALTWAPDDYNEQFF.

J is TRBJ2-2 and V is TRBV5-1; TRBD2 agrees at 9 bases. V lost 4 bases and J lost 5; bases outside the gene matches: 6. Looked up from germline, CDR1 is SGHRS and CDR2 is YFSETQ. CDR3 length: 15 amino acids. CDR3 coding DNA: TGCGCCAGCAGCCGGCCTAGCGGGGAGACCGGGGAGCTGTTTTTT. Encoded protein: CASSRPSGETGELFF.

This clone was found a few times. Other DNA sequences in this specimen translate into the identical CDR3. CDR3 in amino acids: CASRTGGNQPQHF. The CDR3 DNA sequence: TGTGCCAGCAGAACAGGGGGGAATCAGCCCCAGCATTTT. The rearrangement joins TRBV2 to TRBJ1-5, with 8 bases identical to TRBD1. CDR1 and CDR2 (germline): SNHLY, FYNNEI. V lost 6 bases and J lost 4; bases outside the gene matches: 2. CDR3 size: 13 residues.

This chain links TRBV19 with TRBJ2-1, with 12 positions matching TRBD2. Trimming removed 3 bases from V and 1 base from J; junction bases left unmatched: 4. Germline loops: CDR1 LNHDA, CDR2 SQIVND (reference sequence). This CDR3 region has 17 residues. The CDR3 spells CASSISSGGGSYNEQFF. The CDR3 coding sequence is TGTGCCAGTAGTATCTCTAGCGGGGGGGGTTCCTACAATGAGCAGTTCTTC.